This TCR beta chain was obtained from a study of regulatory T cells in long-lasting Graves disease. Specified time point: newly diagnosed GD, antithyroid drugs for less than 3 months. PBMC RNA served as the TCR library source. iRepertoire HTBI primers and Arm-PCR of CDR3 regions built TCR beta libraries. One entry per CDR3 protein, called by TCRdb with MiXCR from the multiplex PCR reads. The sample includes some 400,000 distinct CDR3 sequences, 15% of them seen just once. This clonotype was picked up many times. V gave up 2 bases and J gave up 3 bases, with 8 bases separating them. The CDR3 is 13 amino acids. CDR1 and CDR2 (germline): DFQATT, SNEGSKA (reference sequence). This sample also appeared in a second study, on T cells in Graves' hyperthyroidism and ophthalmopathy.

The V gene is TRBV20-1, the J gene TRBJ1-5; D is undetermined. The sequences come from peripheral blood mononuclear cells (PBMCs), collected at new diagnosis, from a patient treated with antithyroid drugs. The source is a woman aged 25 to 39 with Graves disease. The CDR3: CSARLGVNQPQHF. The CDR3 region has the DNA TGCAGTGCTAGACTCGGGGTCAATCAGCCCCAGCATTTT.